This TCR beta chain was observed in a study of T cells after yellow fever vaccination. Study-wide findings and caveats: FACS-sorted repertoires could harbor abundant contaminating bulk-population clonotypes. Reappearance after the booster was seen for most primary-vaccination clones, at roughly 96% CD4 and roughly 90% CD8.

Germline V lookup: CDR1 LNHDA, CDR2 SQIVND (reference sequence). The CDR3 length is 15 residues. Deletions cut 5 bases from V and 0 bases from J, with 10 bases between. TCRdb passed the 5' RACE reads through MiXCR, listing each CDR3 protein once. The table has around 530,000 distinct CDR3 sequences, about 15% seen once. As regards this clonotype: Its target is unknown.

The rearrangement links TRBV19 to TRBJ1-4; D unresolved. This clonotype was obtained from a man between 18 and 29 years old who received the YFV17D yellow fever vaccine. The specimen was PBMCs, collected 5 days after the first yellow fever vaccination. CDR3 residues: CASSSPGATNEKLFF. The CDR3 DNA reads TGTGCCAGTAGTTCTCCCGGGGCAACTAATGAAAAACTGTTTTTT.